This TCR beta chain stems from a study of blood T cells in healthy people across ages. Overall study findings and caveats: Per-million-T-cell TCR beta diversity fell roughly linearly with age. Both naive CD4+ cell counts and diversity were greater in long-lived donors than in aged donors.

The CDR3 runs to 14 residues. J was trimmed by 4 bases and V by 7 bases; bases with no gene match: 5. Germline-derived CDR1 and CDR2 are SGDLS and YYNGEE. A word on this clonotype: Its antigen is as yet unknown.

A J-beta primer mix and a sample-barcoded 5' primer were used in a second PCR of about 7 to 12 cycles. Every sample returned 2.5 million or more CDR3-containing paired-end reads. TCRdb re-derived calls from the 5' RACE reads in MiXCR, one entry per CDR3 protein. The sample yields hundreds of thousands of distinct CDR3 sequences, approximately 30% seen once. The V call is TRBV9, the J call TRBJ2-2; 9 bases align to TRBD1. The TCR originated in a woman older than 75 in good health. Material for sequencing was blood. CDR3 protein: CASGLTGGTGELFF. For the CDR3, the DNA is TGTGCCAGCGGATTGACAGGGGGCACCGGGGAGCTGTTTTTT.